One sample yielded the 6 T cell receptor beta chains listed below, sequenced in a study of blood T cell repertoires in COVID-19. The table came from immunoSEQ multiplex PCR; TCRdb's copy has only in-frame clones and leaves some out. The table lists 200,000 to 250,000 clones, about 80% of them singletons, with more than 2.5% in the top ten. Input material: peripheral blood. These receptors were taken from a woman aged 30 to 39 who had recovered from COVID-19.

This clone came up once. V usage is TRBV7-9 and J usage is TRBJ1-1, with D tentatively TRBD1 (5 bases). The V end lost 7 bases, the J end lost 3 bases, and 18 bases lay between the germline ends. CDR1 is SEHNR, CDR2 FQNEAQ, per germline (reference sequence). This CDR3 comprises 15 residues. The CDR3 bases are TGTGCCAGCACCCCGGCGGGGACGTCCGACACTGAAGCTTTCTTT. Translated, it gives CASTPAGTSDTEAFF.

This chain uses TRBV30 with TRBJ2-7; 8 bases map to TRBD2. Germline CDR1 reads GTSNPN; CDR2 reads SVGIG (reference sequence). V gave up 4 bases and J gave up 2 bases; unmatched junction bases: 10. This CDR3 has 15 amino acids. CDR3 loop: CAWTTTSGGTYEQYF. CDR3 DNA: TGTGCCTGGACGACAACTAGCGGAGGAACCTACGAGCAGTACTTC.

CDR3: CASSPPEGAYEQYF. The CDR3 coding sequence is TGTGCCAGCAGCCCCCCTGAGGGTGCCTACGAGCAGTACTTC. The chain joins TRBV7-9 to TRBJ2-7; tentatively, D is TRBD2 (5 bases). The germline V gene encodes CDR1 SEHNR and CDR2 FQNEAQ (reference sequence). V lost 5 bases and J lost 2, with 13 bases in between. This CDR3 contains 14 residues.

J is TRBJ2-3 and V is TRBV6-5; TRBD1 is a possible D gene (6 bases). Germline-derived CDR1 and CDR2 are MNHEY and SVGAGI. This CDR3 has 16 residues. V lost 0 bases, J lost 2 bases, and 12 bases lay in between. In nucleotides, the CDR3 is TGTGCCAGCAGTTACTCCCTTCGGGACACCACAGATACGCAGTATTTT. This encodes CASSYSLRDTTDTQYF.

This clone was picked up one time. CDR3 sequence reads: CASSLGGTLDQPQHF. The CDR3 nucleotides are TGTGCCAGCAGCTTGGGAGGGACACTCGATCAGCCCCAGCATTTT. This rearrangement joins TRBV5-4 to TRBJ1-5; maybe TRBD1 (6 bases). This CDR3 contains 15 residues. From germline, CDR1 is SGHNT and CDR2 YYREEE (reference sequence). V shed 0 bases and J shed 5 bases, with 12 bases lying between them.

V and J are TRBV28 and TRBJ2-7; no definite D call. The CDR3 sequence is 13 residues long. Germline-derived CDR1 and CDR2 are MDHEN and SYDVKM. V shed 6 bases and J shed 0 bases, with 9 bases lying between them. CDR3 nucleotide sequence: TGTGCCAGCAGCTCAGCGAGCTCCTACGAGCAGTACTTC. This sequence encodes CASSSASSYEQYF.